The T cell receptor (beta chain) under discussion was sequenced for a study of OX40 agonist ivuxolimab in advanced cancers. Study outcomes and limitations: CD8+ T cells were the subset that, on average, had more expanded clones than CD4+.

Germline loops: CDR1 MNHEY, CDR2 SVGAGI. CDR3 length: 15 residues. V lost 6 bases and J lost 0, with 12 bases in between. This clone has just a few counts. The antigen remains undetermined. The table came from immunoSEQ multiplex PCR; TCRdb's copy has only in-frame clones and leaves some out. This sample has 55,000 to 80,000 clones, with about four fifths found just once. The chain uses TRBV6-5 and TRBJ1-3; TRBD1 is a possible D gene (5 bases). The sample in question was CD4+ or CD8+ T cells sorted from blood, obtained in a trial of the OX40 agonist ivuxolimab. This receptor was obtained from an adult with an advanced solid tumor such as melanoma, head and neck, liver or kidney cancer. The CDR3 protein is CASRGAKSSGNTIYF. The CDR3 DNA sequence: TGTGCCAGCAGAGGGGCCAAGAGCTCTGGAAACACCATATATTTT.